This T cell receptor beta chain was captured by sequencing in a study of T cell changes during pregnancy in multiple sclerosis. Clones were sequenced by immunoSEQ multiplex PCR, and TCRdb holds only the in-frame ones, with some missing. Counted here are 30,000 or so clones, about 89% occurring once; the ten biggest clones make up around 7%. The CDR3 covers 17 residues. V lost 4 bases, J lost 4 bases, and 10 bases stayed unmatched. CDR1 and CDR2 from the germline V gene are SGHNT and YENEEA. The source of this sequence is a female donor with multiple sclerosis, enrolled in a pregnancy study. The chain uses TRBV11-3 and TRBJ2-3, with 11 bases lining up with TRBD1. This specimen consisted of CD8+ T cells from peripheral blood mononuclear cells, obtained after pregnancy. CDR3 amino acids: CASSSPEGTGGADTQYF. The CDR3 DNA follows: TGTGCCAGCAGCTCGCCAGAGGGGACAGGGGGAGCAGATACGCAGTATTTT. Variable domain in full (rest from reference TRBV11-3 and TRBJ2-3): EAGVVQSPRYKIIEKKQPVAFWCNPISGHNTLYWYLQNLGQGPELLIRYENEEAVDDSQLPKDRFSAERLKGVDSTLKIQPAELGDSAVYLCASSSPEGTGGADTQYFGPGTRLTVL.